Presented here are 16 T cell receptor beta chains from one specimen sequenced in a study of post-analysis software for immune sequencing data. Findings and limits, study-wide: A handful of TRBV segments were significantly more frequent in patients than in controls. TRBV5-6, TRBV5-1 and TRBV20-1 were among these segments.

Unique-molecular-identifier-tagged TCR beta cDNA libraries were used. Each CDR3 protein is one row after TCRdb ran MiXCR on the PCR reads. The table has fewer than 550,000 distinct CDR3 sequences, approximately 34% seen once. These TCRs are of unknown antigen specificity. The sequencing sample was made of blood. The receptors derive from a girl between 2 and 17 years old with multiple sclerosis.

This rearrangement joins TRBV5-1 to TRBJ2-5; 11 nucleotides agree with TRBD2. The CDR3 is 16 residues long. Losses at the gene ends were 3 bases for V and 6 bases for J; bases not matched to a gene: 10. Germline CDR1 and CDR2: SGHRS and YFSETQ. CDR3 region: CASSWGAGTSGKTQYF. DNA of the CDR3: TGCGCCAGCAGCTGGGGGGCCGGGACTAGCGGTAAGACCCAGTACTTC.

DNA for the CDR3: TGCAGCGTTGACGATCGGCTAGCGGGGCGCACAGATACGCAGTATTTT. This translates into CSVDDRLAGRTDTQYF. V gene TRBV29-1 combines with J gene TRBJ2-3, with 9 bases identical to TRBD2. Unmatched junction bases numbered 8, after V lost 3 bases and J lost 1 base. The germline CDR1 and CDR2 sequences are SQVTM and ANQGSEA. The CDR3 totals 16 residues.

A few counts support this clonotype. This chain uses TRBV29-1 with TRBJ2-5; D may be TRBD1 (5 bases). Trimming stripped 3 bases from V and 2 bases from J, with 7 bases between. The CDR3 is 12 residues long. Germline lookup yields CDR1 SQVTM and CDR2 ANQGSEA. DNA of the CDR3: TGCAGCGTTGACAGGGATCAAGAGACCCAGTACTTC. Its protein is CSVDRDQETQYF.

CDR3 in amino acids: CSARVDSYGYTF. The CDR3 bases are TGCAGTGCTAGAGTCGATTCCTATGGCTACACCTTC. The V gene is TRBV20-1, the J gene TRBJ1-2; D is uncertain. Germline CDR1 reads DFQATT; CDR2 reads SNEGSKA (reference sequence). Trimming removed 1 base from V and 4 bases from J, with 7 bases in between. This CDR3 has 12 residues.

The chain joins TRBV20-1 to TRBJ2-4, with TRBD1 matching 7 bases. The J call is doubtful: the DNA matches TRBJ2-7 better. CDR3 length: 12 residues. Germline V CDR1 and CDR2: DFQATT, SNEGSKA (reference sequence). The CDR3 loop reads CSVIRQGYEQYF. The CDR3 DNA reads TGCAGTGTCATCCGACAGGGTTACGAGCAGTACTTC.

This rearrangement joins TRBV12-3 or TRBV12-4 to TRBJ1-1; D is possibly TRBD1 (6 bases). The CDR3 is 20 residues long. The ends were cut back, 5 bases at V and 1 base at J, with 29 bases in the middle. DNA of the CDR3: TGTGCCAGCAGTGATCCCCTCCACAGGGCCGGGACGCTAGAGAACACTGAAGCTTTCTTT. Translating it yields CASSDPLHRAGTLENTEAFF.

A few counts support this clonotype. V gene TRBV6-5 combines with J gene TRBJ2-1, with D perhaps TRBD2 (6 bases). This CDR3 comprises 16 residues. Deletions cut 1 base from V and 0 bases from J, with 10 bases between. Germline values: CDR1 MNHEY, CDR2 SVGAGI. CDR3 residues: CASSYFAGISYNEQFF. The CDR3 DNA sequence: TGTGCCAGCAGTTACTTCGCGGGGATCTCCTACAATGAGCAGTTCTTC.

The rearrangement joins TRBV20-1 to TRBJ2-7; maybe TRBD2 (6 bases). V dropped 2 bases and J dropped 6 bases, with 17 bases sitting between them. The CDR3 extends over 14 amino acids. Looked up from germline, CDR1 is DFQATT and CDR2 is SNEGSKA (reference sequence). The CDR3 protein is CSARSGGNVCEQYF. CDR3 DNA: TGCAGTGCTAGAAGTGGGGGGAACGTCTGCGAGCAGTACTTC.

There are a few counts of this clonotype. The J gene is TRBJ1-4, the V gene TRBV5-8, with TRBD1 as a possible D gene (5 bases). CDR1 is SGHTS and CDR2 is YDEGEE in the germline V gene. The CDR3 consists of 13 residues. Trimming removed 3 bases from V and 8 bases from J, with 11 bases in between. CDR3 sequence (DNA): TGTGCCAGCAGCTGGGGGATGGGAGAAAAACTGTTTTTT. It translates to CASSWGMGEKLFF.

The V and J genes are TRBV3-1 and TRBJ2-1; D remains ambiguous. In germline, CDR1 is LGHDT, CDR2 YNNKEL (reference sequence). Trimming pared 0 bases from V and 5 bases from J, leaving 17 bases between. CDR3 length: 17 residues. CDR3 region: CASSQDRHRLTDNEQFF. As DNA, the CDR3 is TGTGCCAGCAGCCAAGATCGCCATAGACTCACGGACAATGAGCAGTTCTTC.

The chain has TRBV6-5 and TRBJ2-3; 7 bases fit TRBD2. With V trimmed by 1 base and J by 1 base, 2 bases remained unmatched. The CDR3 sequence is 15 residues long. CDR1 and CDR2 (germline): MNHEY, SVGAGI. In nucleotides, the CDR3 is TGTGCCAGCAGTTACTTCCGGGGGGGCACAGATACGCAGTATTTT. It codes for CASSYFRGGTDTQYF.

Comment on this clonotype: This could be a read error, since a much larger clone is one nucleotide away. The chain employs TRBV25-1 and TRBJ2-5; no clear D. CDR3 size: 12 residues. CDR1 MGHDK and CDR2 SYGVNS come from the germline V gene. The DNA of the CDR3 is TGTGTCAGCAGTCCCTCACAAGAGACCCAGTACTTC. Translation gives CVSSPSQETQYF.

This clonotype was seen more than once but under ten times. The CDR3 sequence: CASSQVQAEPHGYTF. The CDR3 bases are TGCGCCAGCAGCCAAGTTCAGGCCGAGCCGCATGGCTACACCTTC. V is TRBV4-1 and J is TRBJ1-2, with D unresolved. The germline V and J ends were trimmed by 1 base and 6 bases, with 15 bases remaining between them. Germline CDR1 is MGHRA and CDR2 is YSYEKL. This CDR3 spans 15 amino acids.

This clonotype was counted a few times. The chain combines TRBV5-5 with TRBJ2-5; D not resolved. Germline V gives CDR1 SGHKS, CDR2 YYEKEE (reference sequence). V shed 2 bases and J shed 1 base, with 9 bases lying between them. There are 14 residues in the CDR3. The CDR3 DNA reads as TGTGCCAGCAGCTTTGAAGTCAGCCAAGAGACCCAGTACTTC. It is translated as CASSFEVSQETQYF. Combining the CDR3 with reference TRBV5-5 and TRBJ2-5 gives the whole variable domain DAGVTQSPTHLIKTRGQQVTLRCSPISGHKSVSWYQQVLGQGPQFIFQYYEKEERGRGNFPDRFSARQFPNYSSELNVNALLLGDSALYLCASSFEVSQETQYFGPGTRLLVL.

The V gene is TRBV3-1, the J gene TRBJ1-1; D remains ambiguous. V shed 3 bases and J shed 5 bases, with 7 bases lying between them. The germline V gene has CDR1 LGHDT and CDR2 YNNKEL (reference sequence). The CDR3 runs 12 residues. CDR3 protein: CASSHSGTEAFF. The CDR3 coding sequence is TGTGCCAGCAGCCATTCCGGGACTGAAGCTTTCTTT.

Here the CDR3 reads CATSDLGEEETQYF. The CDR3 region has the DNA TGTGCCACCAGTGATTTGGGGGAAGAGGAGACCCAGTACTTC. The chain joins TRBV24-1 to TRBJ2-5; no clear D. This CDR3 has 14 amino acids. CDR1 is KGHDR and CDR2 is SFDVKD in the germline V gene. V lost 0 bases and J 5 bases, leaving 9 bases between the germline ends.